A selection of T cell receptor beta chains follows, all from one sample in a study of blood T cell repertoires in COVID-19. Assay: immunoSEQ multiplex PCR; the TCRdb copy retains only in-frame clones and omits some. In the table there are 25,000 to 30,000 clones, about 89% of which are singletons. What was sequenced was peripheral blood. These receptors were taken from a human donor in a cohort sampled during active COVID-19. Both conserved end residues are part of each CDR3. Fields, in order: J gene, CDR3 length, V gene, CDR3 protein.

TRBJ1-6,18,TRBV6-2/TRBV6-3,CASSYSDFRDRTNSPLHF
TRBJ1-1,16,TRBV18,CASSPPQSGQNTEAFF
TRBJ1-1,15,TRBV9,CASSADSYPGTEAFF
TRBJ2-5,16,TRBV2,CASSLGAGGFQETQYF
TRBJ1-2,13,TRBV2,CASSDAAAYGYTF
TRBJ1-4,12,TRBV29-1,CSVVAGDEKLFF
TRBJ1-6,14,TRBV19,CASSIQGTNSPLHF
TRBJ2-1,14,TRBV5-4,CASSFYTGGGEQFF
TRBJ2-3,16,TRBV9,CASSVTSGGVTDTQYF
TRBJ1-4,14,TRBV18,CASGREATNEKLFF
TRBJ2-6,12,TRBV2,CASRDRANVLTF
TRBJ2-7,15,TRBV18,CASSPPVAGTYEQYF
TRBJ1-1,11,TRBV20-1,CSAPRNTEAFF
TRBJ1-1,15,TRBV19,CASLDPGQGNTEAFF
TRBJ1-2,16,TRBV12-5,CASGLEAGGARNGYTF
TRBJ2-6,17,TRBV5-4,CATSIQGVTSGANVLTF
TRBJ1-6,14,TRBV25-1,CASGPAGQNSPLHF
TRBJ2-2,16,TRBV24-1,CATSDREVVDTGELFF
TRBJ2-7,15,TRBV7-3,CASSLSRGSSYEQYF
TRBJ2-7,15,TRBV7-2,CASSSGTSGSYEQYF
TRBJ2-1,15,TRBV3-1/TRBV3-2,CASSQRREEAREQFF
TRBJ2-5,13,TRBV18,CASSPGQQETQYF
TRBJ1-3,17,TRBV5-1,CASSYGQGMVAGNTIYF
TRBJ2-2,14,TRBV7-8,CASSLGRDTGELFF
TRBJ2-1,15,TRBV5-1,CASSGRDSLYNEQFF
TRBJ2-1,14,TRBV28,CASLPSGGTNEQFF
TRBJ1-1,19,TRBV7-9,CASSLGLSPPQGGGAEAFF
TRBJ1-2,15,TRBV6-2/TRBV6-3,CASSQRQVYNYGYTF
TRBJ1-1,14,TRBV5-1,CASSPSGSNTEAFF
TRBJ1-1,12,TRBV3-1/TRBV3-2,CASSQGQGEAFF
TRBJ2-2,18,TRBV3-1/TRBV3-2,CASSQDIRQGAYTGELFF
TRBJ1-1,18,TRBV27,CASSLGFGYQGLNTEAFF
TRBJ1-1,15,TRBV6-2/TRBV6-3,CASSYVGQGSTEAFF
TRBJ2-1,13,TRBV3-1/TRBV3-2,CASSQQRGGDQFF
TRBJ2-3,14,TRBV29-1,CSVGTSGPTDTQYF
TRBJ1-5,13,TRBV6-5,CASSEGFYQPQHF
TRBJ2-2,13,TRBV10-3,CAIGQEHTGELFF
TRBJ2-7,12,TRBV5-5,CASSLVADEQYF
TRBJ2-7,12,TRBV6-2/TRBV6-3,CASSYRGYEQYF
TRBJ1-1,15,TRBV6-5,CASSPGLGGVTEAFF
TRBJ2-7,17,TRBV3-1/TRBV3-2,CASSQALTGTSGYEQYF
TRBJ1-2,14,TRBV21-1,CASSKGQTSWGYTF
TRBJ1-6,14,TRBV7-2,CASSLLITYSPLHF
TRBJ1-6,13,TRBV6-2/TRBV6-3,CASSYLGQSPLHF
TRBJ1-1,14,TRBV5-1,CASSLGTLNTEAFF
TRBJ1-5,14,TRBV10-3,CAISEGGGNQPQHF
TRBJ2-1,14,TRBV7-6,CASSTGQVGNEQFF
TRBJ2-2,15,TRBV2,CASSFGSANTGELFF
TRBJ1-2,13,TRBV27,CASSFGQGYGYTF
TRBJ2-6,18,TRBV29-1,CSVEDSRTGLSGANVLTF
TRBJ2-3,13,TRBV20-1,CSASRSGTDTQYF
TRBJ2-1,13,TRBV5-4,CASSSGQHNEQFF